The 28 T cell receptor beta chains listed next were all sequenced from one sample in a study of response to subunit inactivated influenza vaccine. From the RT-PCR reads, TCRdb called clonotypes with MiXCR, one entry per CDR3 protein. The sample contains around 760,000 distinct CDR3 sequences, about 15% of which appear only once. The specimen comprised PBMCs from blood, sampled 14 to 15 days before vaccination. These receptors were collected from a man aged 50 to 60 who received an inactivated influenza vaccine.

The chain's CDR3 is CASSYSAENTEAFF. For the CDR3, the DNA is TGTGCCAGCAGTTACTCGGCGGAGAACACTGAAGCTTTCTTT. The chain links TRBV6-5 to TRBJ1-1; D is uncertain. CDR3 size: 14 residues. Deletions cut 0 bases from V and 1 base from J, with 6 bases between. Germline V gene lookup returns CDR1 MNHEY and CDR2 SVGAGI.

This clonotype came up a few times. The V call is TRBV11-3, the J call TRBJ2-2; 7 bases are shared with TRBD1. Germline CDR1 reads SGHNT; CDR2 reads YENEEA. CDR3 length: 17 residues. The V and J ends lost 5 bases and 0 bases, in that order; junction bases with no gene match: 9. The CDR3 DNA reads TGTGCCAGCAGCCGACCTCGGGACAGCCCGAACACCGGGGAGCTGTTTTTT. Translated: CASSRPRDSPNTGELFF.

The rearrangement joins TRBV2 to TRBJ2-1, with D hard to call. The V end was cut by 3 bases, the J end by 8 bases, with 11 bases between. This CDR3 contains 13 residues. Germline CDR1 is SNHLY and CDR2 is FYNNEI. The CDR3 reads CASSEGSWDEQFF. CDR3 in DNA: TGTGCCAGCAGTGAGGGGTCTTGGGATGAGCAGTTCTTC.

The rearrangement links TRBV6-1 to TRBJ1-5; the match to TRBD1 covers 7 bases. This CDR3 spans 17 amino acids. J gave up 0 bases and V 6 bases, and 11 bases lay outside the gene matches. Germline CDR1 MNHNS, CDR2 SASEGT. The CDR3 is CASRAVSGQYSNQPQHF. The CDR3 coding sequence is TGTGCCAGCAGGGCTGTTTCGGGACAGTATAGCAATCAGCCCCAGCATTTT.

This chain uses TRBV10-1 with TRBJ2-2; tentatively, D is TRBD2 (5 bases). V was clipped by 3 bases and J by 6 bases, with 8 bases between them. Germline V CDR1 and CDR2: WNHNN, SYGVQD (reference sequence). The CDR3 is 13 amino acids. CDR3 bases: TGCGCCAGCAGTGAAATGCGGGCCGGGGAGCTGTTTTTT. This gives the protein CASSEMRAGELFF.

For the CDR3, the DNA is TGTGCCAGCAGCTCTTGGACTAGCGGGCGACTGACAGATACGCAGTATTTT. Protein sequence: CASSSWTSGRLTDTQYF. The J gene is TRBJ2-3, the V gene TRBV7-9, with TRBD2 matching over 11 bases. Trimming removed 4 bases from V and 3 bases from J; junction bases left unmatched: 9. Per the germline V gene, CDR1 is SEHNR and CDR2 is FQNEAQ (reference sequence). The CDR3 loop spans 17 amino acids.

This clonotype appeared a few times. CDR3 loop: CASSVAPQDSYEQYF. In DNA, the CDR3 is TGTGCCAGCAGCGTAGCTCCACAGGACTCCTACGAGCAGTACTTC. J is TRBJ2-7 and V is TRBV9, with D perhaps matching TRBD1 (5 bases). V lost 0 bases to trimming and J lost 0 bases, with 10 bases between them. Germline assignment: CDR1 SGDLS and CDR2 YYNGEE. This CDR3 region has 15 residues.

This clonotype was seen only a few times. V usage is TRBV28 and J usage is TRBJ1-5; 10 bases are shared with TRBD1. The ends lost 6 bases at V and 1 base at J; junction bases unmatched: 6. Germline CDR1 reads MDHEN; CDR2 reads SYDVKM. The CDR3 contains 16 residues. The CDR3 loop is CASSDSDRGSNQPQHF. CDR3 nucleotide sequence: TGTGCCAGCAGCGACTCGGACAGGGGGAGCAATCAGCCCCAGCATTTT.

This clonotype has more than one count but fewer than ten. This rearrangement joins TRBV11-1 to TRBJ2-2, with D tentatively TRBD2 (6 bases). V shed 7 bases and J shed 4 bases, with 16 bases lying between them. Germline CDR1 reads SGHAT; CDR2 reads FQDESV (reference sequence). This CDR3 has 15 amino acids. The CDR3: CASTFMGGITGELFF. The CDR3 DNA follows: TGTGCCAGCACCTTCATGGGGGGAATCACCGGGGAGCTGTTTTTT.

This clonotype was seen only a few times. V gene TRBV7-8 combines with J gene TRBJ2-1; possible D gene TRBD1, 5 bases. CDR1 and CDR2 from the germline V gene are SGHVS and FQNEAQ. V lost 1 base and J 0 bases, leaving 13 bases between the germline ends. The CDR3 length is 17 residues. CDR3 coding DNA: TGTGCCAGCAGCTTAGAAGGGGCACCGAGCTCCTACAATGAGCAGTTCTTC. Amino acids: CASSLEGAPSSYNEQFF.

This clonotype turned up a few times. This chain joins TRBV6-5 and TRBJ2-3; 11 bases match TRBD2. V lost 0 bases and J lost 8; bases outside the gene matches: 10. This CDR3 contains 17 residues. Germline V gene data show CDR1 as MNHEY and CDR2 as SVGAGI. The CDR3 loop reads CASSYSKVRLAGSTQYF. The CDR3 bases are TGTGCCAGCAGTTACTCGAAAGTCAGACTAGCGGGAAGTACGCAGTATTTT.

This chain uses TRBV6-1 with TRBJ2-7; D is perhaps TRBD2 (5 bases). The CDR3 is 15 amino acids. Trimming stripped 3 bases from V and 0 bases from J, with 12 bases between. Germline values: CDR1 MNHNS, CDR2 SASEGT. The CDR3 spells CASSDRSGSSYEQYF. As DNA, the CDR3 is TGTGCCAGCAGTGACAGGAGCGGAAGCTCCTACGAGCAGTACTTC.

The chain recombines TRBV12-3 or TRBV12-4 with TRBJ1-3, with D hard to call. Between the trimmed V and J ends, which lost 6 bases and 0 bases, there was a span of 9 bases. The CDR3 has 14 residues. As DNA, the CDR3 is TGTGCCAGCAGGGAAGGGCACTCTGGAAACACCATATATTTT. This codes for CASREGHSGNTIYF.

The sample holds a few counts of this clonotype. The chain is built from TRBV7-2 and TRBJ1-2; D possibly corresponds to TRBD1 (5 bases). Germline CDR1 reads SGHTA; CDR2 reads FQGNSA. V was clipped by 4 bases and J by 2 bases, with 8 bases between them. The CDR3 runs 13 residues. The CDR3 loop is CASSSDTNYGYTF. As DNA, the CDR3 is TGTGCCAGCAGCTCGGACACCAACTATGGCTACACCTTC. Full variable domain (outside the CDR3, taken from reference TRBV7-2 and TRBJ1-2): GAGVSQSPSNKVTEKGKDVELRCDPISGHTALYWYRQSLGQGLEFLIYFQGNSAPDKSGLPSDRFSAERTGGSVSTLTIQRTQQEDSAVYLCASSSDTNYGYTFGSGTRLTVV.

The chain has TRBV6-2 or TRBV6-3 and TRBJ2-1; TRBD2 aligns across 11 bases. Germline CDR1 reads MNHEY; CDR2 reads SVGEGT. The V and J ends lost 6 bases and 5 bases, in that order; junction bases with no gene match: 9. The CDR3 has 16 amino acids. The CDR3 here is CASSLALAGGDNEQFF. CDR3 nucleotide sequence: TGTGCCAGCAGCCTGGCCCTAGCGGGGGGAGACAATGAGCAGTTCTTC.

In its sample, this clonotype was seen a few times. The rearrangement uses TRBV4-3 and TRBJ1-1; no firm D call. The CDR3 is made up of 15 amino acids. Germline V CDR1 and CDR2: LGHNA, YSLEER. V lost 0 bases to trimming and J lost 0 bases, with 8 bases between them. CDR3 residues: CASSQDPDLNTEAFF. In DNA, the CDR3 is TGCGCCAGCAGCCAAGATCCGGATCTGAACACTGAAGCTTTCTTT.

This clonotype was seen only a few times. This sequence joins TRBV7-8 and TRBJ2-7, with a tentative D call TRBD1 (6 bases). In germline, CDR1 is SGHVS, CDR2 FQNEAQ. V lost 2 bases and J lost 5, with 10 bases in between. There are 13 residues in the CDR3. The CDR3 is CASSLQGTHEQYF. DNA for the CDR3: TGTGCCAGCAGCTTACAGGGGACCCACGAGCAGTACTTC.

CDR3 sequence: CASSFLSSGVRETQYF. CDR3 DNA sequence: TGTGCCAGCAGCTTTCTTTCTAGCGGGGTTAGGGAGACCCAGTACTTC. The chain is built from TRBV11-2 and TRBJ2-5, with TRBD2 matching 9 bases. The CDR3 has 16 residues. V lost 3 bases to trimming and J lost 5 bases; unmatched junction nucleotides: 10. Germline CDR1 reads SGHAT; CDR2 reads FQNNGV. The variable domain in full, completed from reference TRBV11-2 and TRBJ2-5, reads EAGVAQSPRYKIIEKRQSVAFWCNPISGHATLYWYQQILGQGPKLLIQFQNNGVVDDSQLPKDRFSAERLKGVDSTLKIQPAKLEDSAVYLCASSFLSSGVRETQYFGPGTRLLVL.

This clonotype was found a few times. The gene calls are TRBV5-6 and TRBJ2-3; a weak D match, TRBD1 (5 bases). With 4 bases removed from V and 6 bases from J, the gap between germline ends came to 12 bases. The CDR3 sequence is 13 residues long. Germline CDR1 reads SGHDT; CDR2 reads YYEEEE. The CDR3 DNA reads as TGTGCCAGCAGCGAACAAACAGGCGATACGCAGTATTTT. It specifies CASSEQTGDTQYF.

This clonotype was observed a handful of times. The chain employs TRBV7-3 and TRBJ2-1; D might be TRBD1 or TRBD2, each matching 5 bases. This CDR3 is 15 amino acids long. Trimming took off 4 bases at V and 0 bases at J, with 10 bases between the two ends. Germline loops: CDR1 SGHTA, CDR2 FQGTGA. CDR3 sequence (DNA): TGTGCCAGCAGCTGGGACGCAAGCTCCTACAATGAGCAGTTCTTC. Translated, it gives CASSWDASSYNEQFF. The whole variable domain, remainder taken from reference TRBV7-3 and TRBJ2-1, is GAGVSQTPSNKVTEKGKYVELRCDPISGHTALYWYRQSLGQGPEFLIYFQGTGAADDSGLPNDRFFAVRPEGSVSTLKIQRTERGDSAVYLCASSWDASSYNEQFFGPGTRLTVL.

This chain links TRBV9 with TRBJ2-3; 11 bases fit TRBD2. The junction had 2 bases not matched to a gene; V was cut back by 3 bases and J by 2 bases. The CDR3 length is 15 residues. Per the germline V gene, CDR1 is SGDLS and CDR2 is YYNGEE. The chain's CDR3 is CASSASGRNTDTQYF. The CDR3 DNA reads as TGTGCCAGCAGCGCTAGCGGGAGGAACACAGATACGCAGTATTTT.

There are many counts of this clonotype. This rearrangement joins TRBV5-1 to TRBJ2-1; 9 bases are a match to TRBD1. This CDR3 is 15 amino acids long. Germline V lookup: CDR1 SGHRS, CDR2 YFSETQ. Germline trimming cut 4 bases from V and 8 bases from J; bases unmatched to any gene: 10. The CDR3 reads CASSGRTGDKDEQFF. The CDR3 DNA follows: TGCGCCAGCAGCGGAAGGACAGGGGATAAAGATGAGCAGTTCTTC.

The chain joins TRBV11-2 to TRBJ2-2; D tentatively reads TRBD1 or TRBD2 (5 bases each). V was shortened by 6 bases and J by 2 bases, with 16 bases between the two germline ends. Germline V gene data show CDR1 as SGHAT and CDR2 as FQNNGV. The length of the CDR3 is 16 residues. The CDR3 DNA sequence: TGTGCCAGCAGGCTCCCGGGGCGGTCCAACACCGGGGAGCTGTTTTTT. Amino acids: CASRLPGRSNTGELFF.

The chain is built from TRBV20-1 and TRBJ1-6; the match to TRBD1 covers 8 bases. This CDR3 has 14 residues. Trimming cost V 5 bases and J 8 bases; bases outside gene matches: 8. Germline CDR1 reads DFQATT; CDR2 reads SNEGSKA (reference sequence). In nucleotides, the CDR3 is TGCAGTGCTGTTTGGGCAGGGGGCGATTCACCCCTCCACTTT. Its protein product is CSAVWAGGDSPLHF.

The chain couples TRBV11-2 to TRBJ2-5; 11 bases fit TRBD2. Germline CDR1 and CDR2: SGHAT and FQNNGV. The V segment lost 1 base and the J segment 7 bases; nucleotides outside the gene matches: 5. This CDR3 region has 15 residues. The CDR3 nucleotides read TGTGCCAGCAGCTTAGGACTAGCGGGGTCAGGGACCCAGTACTTC. This sequence encodes CASSLGLAGSGTQYF. The entire variable domain, with the rest obtained from reference TRBV11-2 and TRBJ2-5, is as follows: EAGVAQSPRYKIIEKRQSVAFWCNPISGHATLYWYQQILGQGPKLLIQFQNNGVVDDSQLPKDRFSAERLKGVDSTLKIQPAKLEDSAVYLCASSLGLAGSGTQYFGPGTRLLVL.

This clonotype occurred many times. The chain uses TRBV14 and TRBJ2-1; no definite D call. Germline V gene sequence: CDR1 SGHDN, CDR2 FVKESK. This CDR3 contains 11 residues. Trimming took 2 bases from V and 12 from J, leaving 8 bases between them. The CDR3 DNA reads TGTGCCAGCAGCCAACAATCCGTGCAGTTCTTC. It translates to CASSQQSVQFF.

Only a few counts were recorded for this clonotype. The chain is built from TRBV24-1 and TRBJ2-1; possibly TRBD1 or TRBD2 for D (5 bases each). V lost 2 bases and J 12 bases, leaving 13 bases between the germline ends. This CDR3 contains 13 residues. CDR1 and CDR2 from the germline V gene are KGHDR and SFDVKD. The CDR3 reads CATSDSLRGGQFF. CDR3 bases: TGTGCCACCAGTGATTCTCTGAGGGGTGGGCAGTTCTTC.

This clonotype was found a few times. The V gene is TRBV28, the J gene TRBJ2-1; TRBD2 is a possible D gene (6 bases). CDR3 length equals 19 residues. Germline V gives CDR1 MDHEN, CDR2 SYDVKM. V dropped 3 bases and J dropped 4 bases, with 25 bases sitting between them. CDR3 in DNA: TGTGCCAGCAGTTTCCCCAGATTTAGCGGCCCCCCCAGGTACAATGAGCAGTTCTTC. Residues: CASSFPRFSGPPRYNEQFF.